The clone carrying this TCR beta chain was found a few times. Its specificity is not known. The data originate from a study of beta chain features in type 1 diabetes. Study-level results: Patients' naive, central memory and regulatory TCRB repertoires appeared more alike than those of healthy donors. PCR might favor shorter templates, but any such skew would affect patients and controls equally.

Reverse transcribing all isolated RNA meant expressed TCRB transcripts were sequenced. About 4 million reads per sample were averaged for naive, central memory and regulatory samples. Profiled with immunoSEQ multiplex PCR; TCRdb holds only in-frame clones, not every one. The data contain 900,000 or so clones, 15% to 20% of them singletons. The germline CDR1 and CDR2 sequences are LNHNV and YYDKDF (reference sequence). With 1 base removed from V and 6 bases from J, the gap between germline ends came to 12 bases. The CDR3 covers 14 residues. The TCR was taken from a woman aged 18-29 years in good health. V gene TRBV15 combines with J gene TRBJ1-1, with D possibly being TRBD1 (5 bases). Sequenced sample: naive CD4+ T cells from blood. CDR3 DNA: TGTGCCACCAGCAGAGCTGGGGCGGGGGCTGAAGCTTTCTTT. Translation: CATSRAGAGAEAFF.